This entry lists 11 T cell receptor beta chains sequenced from one sample in a study of T cells in Graves' hyperthyroidism and ophthalmopathy. Template material for amplifying TCR beta CDR3 regions consisted of RNA transcripts. The HTBI primer set drove a first-round RT-PCR of the TCR CDR3. Via MiXCR, TCRdb re-called the multiplex PCR reads, giving one row per CDR3 protein. Found here are 620,000 or so distinct CDR3 sequences, 13% to 15% of them singletons; the top ten hold around 13%. The sample consisted of blood. The source is a woman aged 50 to 65 with Graves' ophthalmopathy.

This clonotype was recorded many times. The chain combines TRBV12-3 or TRBV12-4 with TRBJ1-6; tentatively, D is TRBD1 (5 bases). The V end was cut by 5 bases, the J end by 6 bases, with 14 bases between. This CDR3 has 15 residues. CDR3 nucleotides: TGTGCCAGCAGTCCGGGAGGGGCCTCTAATTCACCCCTCCACTTT. Its translation: CASSPGGASNSPLHF.

V is TRBV6-1 and J is TRBJ2-7; D is unclear. This CDR3 region has 15 residues. Germline values: CDR1 MNHNS, CDR2 SASEGT. With 3 bases removed from V and 6 bases from J, the gap between germline ends came to 18 bases. CDR3 protein: CASSEIGQPYVEQYF. The CDR3 nucleotides are TGTGCCAGCAGTGAGATCGGTCAGCCGTACGTCGAGCAGTACTTC.

This clonotype was seen at least ten times. The V call is TRBV7-3, the J call TRBJ2-3, with 11 bases lining up with TRBD2. Looked up from germline, CDR1 is SGHTA and CDR2 is FQGTGA. This CDR3 has 18 residues. V gave up 5 bases and J gave up 1 base; unmatched junction bases: 11. CDR3 residues: CASSPGWGTSGRTDTQYF. CDR3 in DNA: TGTGCCAGCAGCCCGGGTTGGGGGACTAGCGGCCGCACAGATACGCAGTATTTT.

Many counts were recorded for this clonotype. This chain connects TRBV18 to TRBJ2-3; TRBD2 matches at 9 bases. The CDR3 totals 17 residues. Germline V gene lookup returns CDR1 KGHSH and CDR2 LQKENI. The ends lost 1 base at V and 0 bases at J; junction bases unmatched: 5. In nucleotides, the CDR3 is TGTGCCAGCTCACCACGAAGACTAGCGGAAAGCACAGATACGCAGTATTTT. Translation: CASSPRRLAESTDTQYF. The complete variable domain, with remaining parts taken from reference TRBV18 and TRBJ2-3, reads NAGVMQNPRHLVRRRGQEARLRCSPMKGHSHVYWYRQLPEEGLKFMVYLQKENIIDESGMPKERFSAEFPKEGPSILRIQQVVRGDSAAYFCASSPRRLAESTDTQYFGPGTRLTVL.

The rearrangement uses TRBV12-3 or TRBV12-4 and TRBJ2-2, with 13 bases aligning to TRBD2. With 11 bases clipped from V and 4 bases from J, the junction kept 4 bases outside the gene matches. The CDR3 is made up of 14 amino acids. The CDR3 protein is CAQRTSGSTGELFF. The CDR3 DNA reads as TGTGCCCAAAGGACTAGCGGGAGCACCGGGGAGCTGTTTTTT.

This clonotype was seen a handful of times. This sequence joins TRBV7-9 and TRBJ2-1; 10 bases align to TRBD2. CDR3 length equals 15 residues. CDR1 is SEHNR and CDR2 is FQNEAQ in the germline V gene (reference sequence). Trimming removed 7 bases from V and 6 bases from J; junction bases left unmatched: 9. The CDR3: CASTHLAGVGNEQFF. The CDR3 DNA is TGTGCCAGCACCCACCTAGCGGGAGTAGGCAATGAGCAGTTCTTC.

This clonotype was observed many times. The chain links TRBV5-8 to TRBJ1-1; no clear D gene. Germline V gene data show CDR1 as SGHTS and CDR2 as YDEGEE. Trimming took 0 bases from V and 1 from J, leaving 13 bases between them. The CDR3 sequence is 16 residues long. For the CDR3, the DNA is TGTGCCAGCAGCTTGGATCTAGTTGGTTCGAACACTGAAGCTTTCTTT. It is translated as CASSLDLVGSNTEAFF.

Ten or more counts support this clonotype. The genes are TRBV9 and TRBJ2-1, with 9 bases aligning to TRBD2. The CDR3 has 15 residues. Trimming at V came to 4 bases and at J to 4 bases, leaving 6 bases not matched to a gene. Germline CDR1 and CDR2: SGDLS and YYNGEE. The CDR3 DNA follows: TGTGCCAGCAGCACGACTAGCGGCGGATACAATGAGCAGTTCTTC. This encodes CASSTTSGGYNEQFF.

This clonotype was counted many times. The J gene is TRBJ1-5, the V gene TRBV5-8; TRBD1 aligns across 8 bases. V gave up 4 bases and J gave up 2 bases; unmatched junction bases: 8. This CDR3 is 16 amino acids long. CDR1 and CDR2 from the germline V gene are SGHTS and YDEGEE. The CDR3 DNA sequence: TGTGCCAGCAGCCTACAGGGGGATGCTGGCAATCAGCCCCAGCATTTT. This encodes CASSLQGDAGNQPQHF.

V gene TRBV12-3 or TRBV12-4 combines with J gene TRBJ2-1, with 10 bases that match TRBD2. This CDR3 region has 16 residues. The trim removed 5 bases at V and 7 bases at J, leaving 11 bases unmatched. The CDR3 region has the DNA TGTGCCAGCAGTGATGCGAGCGGGAGGGCCACAAATGAGCAGTTCTTC. Its protein product is CASSDASGRATNEQFF.

V usage is TRBV7-9 and J usage is TRBJ1-3; D is perhaps TRBD1 (6 bases). Germline loops: CDR1 SEHNR, CDR2 FQNEAQ (reference sequence). The length of the CDR3 is 15 residues. Deletions cut 5 bases from V and 2 bases from J, with 13 bases between. CDR3: CASSTDSRPGNTIYF. The CDR3 DNA is TGTGCCAGCAGCACGGACAGCCGCCCTGGAAACACCATATATTTT.